Below, 26 T cell receptor beta chains from the same sample are listed, as sequenced in a study of blood T cell repertoires in COVID-19. Sequencing used immunoSEQ multiplex PCR; TCRdb keeps in-frame clones, though not all of them. Among 150,000 or so clones listed, approximately 95% were seen once. The source material was peripheral blood. Receptors originate from a woman in her sixties with COVID-19, enrolled during active disease.

This chain links TRBV7-3 with TRBJ2-2, with 11 bases lining up with TRBD2. Germline CDR1 SGHTA, CDR2 FQGTGA. Trimming took 4 bases from V and 5 from J; bases not matched to a gene: 3. The CDR3 contains 15 residues. Here the CDR3 reads CASSSRTSGTGELFF. The CDR3 nucleotides read TGTGCCAGCAGCTCACGGACTAGCGGGACCGGGGAGCTGTTTTTT.

This chain connects TRBV6-2 or TRBV6-3 to TRBJ2-1; possible D gene TRBD2, 6 bases. Trimming removed 0 bases at V and 4 bases at J, with 10 bases between. Germline V gene lookup returns CDR1 MNHEY and CDR2 SVGEGT. The CDR3 runs 15 residues. The DNA of the CDR3 is TGTGCCAGCAGTTACTCGCCGGGGGTGTACAATGAGCAGTTCTTC. Protein sequence: CASSYSPGVYNEQFF.

The V call is TRBV4-2, the J call TRBJ2-5, with 15 nucleotides matching TRBD2. The germline V gene has CDR1 LGHNA and CDR2 YNFKEQ. The CDR3 runs 18 residues. V lost 4 bases to trimming and J lost 4 bases; unmatched junction nucleotides: 10. The CDR3 bases are TGTGCCAGCAGCCCCGGACTAGCGGGGGGGAGTGCGGGAGAGACCCAGTACTTC. It codes for CASSPGLAGGSAGETQYF.

The chain is built from TRBV7-2 and TRBJ2-1; 8 nucleotides agree with TRBD2. The CDR3 runs 15 residues. CDR1 SGHTA and CDR2 FQGNSA come from the germline V gene. The J segment lost 4 bases and the V segment lost 2 bases, leaving 4 bases of the junction unmatched. Here the CDR3 reads CASSLLRGAYNEQFF. In DNA, the CDR3 is TGTGCCAGCAGCTTATTGCGGGGGGCATACAATGAGCAGTTCTTC.

The chain is built from TRBV7-3 and TRBJ1-1, with D perhaps TRBD1 (5 bases). This CDR3 spans 14 amino acids. The germline V gene has CDR1 SGHTA and CDR2 FQGTGA. Trimming pared 5 bases from V and 1 base from J, leaving 11 bases between. The CDR3 protein is CASSPGAANTEAFF. In nucleotides, the CDR3 is TGTGCCAGCAGCCCTGGGGCTGCGAACACTGAAGCTTTCTTT.

This clone showed up just once. The genes are TRBV7-2 and TRBJ1-6; D call uncertain. Trimming shortened V by 4 bases and J by 6 bases, and 4 bases separated the two germline ends. Germline V gene data show CDR1 as SGHTA and CDR2 as FQGNSA. The length of the CDR3 is 12 residues. CDR3 sequence (DNA): TGTGCCAGCAGCTATAGTAATTCACCCCTCCACTTT. Its translation: CASSYSNSPLHF.

The CDR3 reads CASSQPDRGTGELFF. The DNA for the CDR3 is TGTGCCAGCAGCCAGCCGGACAGGGGCACCGGGGAGCTGTTTTTT. The gene calls are TRBV3-1 (or the pseudogene TRBV3-2) and TRBJ2-2, with 9 bases matching TRBD1. Looked up from germline, CDR1 is LGHDT and CDR2 is YNNKEL (reference sequence). This CDR3 has 15 amino acids. J lost 4 bases, V lost 3 bases, and 3 bases had no gene match.

This rearrangement joins TRBV11-2 to TRBJ2-1; 12 nucleotides line up with TRBD2. The length of the CDR3 is 15 residues. Germline CDR1 is SGHAT and CDR2 is FQNNGV. Trimming cost V 3 bases and J 7 bases; bases outside gene matches: 4. The CDR3 loop reads CASSFTSGGKNEQFF. CDR3 nucleotides: TGTGCCAGCAGCTTTACTAGCGGGGGGAAAAATGAGCAGTTCTTC. The full variable domain, in which reference TRBV11-2 and TRBJ2-1 provide the parts outside the CDR3, is EAGVAQSPRYKIIEKRQSVAFWCNPISGHATLYWYQQILGQGPKLLIQFQNNGVVDDSQLPKDRFSAERLKGVDSTLKIQPAKLEDSAVYLCASSFTSGGKNEQFFGPGTRLTVL.

The chain has TRBV7-6 and TRBJ1-4; D is possibly TRBD1 (5 bases). This CDR3 has 14 amino acids. V was trimmed by 5 bases and J by 5 bases, leaving 12 bases between them. Germline V gene data show CDR1 as SGHVS and CDR2 as FNYEAQ. For the CDR3, the DNA is TGTGCCAGCAGCACCCGGACACGCAATGAAAAACTGTTTTTT. It is translated as CASSTRTRNEKLFF.

The genes are TRBV4-1 and TRBJ1-2; a weak D match, TRBD1 (5 bases). With 4 bases removed from V and 6 bases from J, the gap between germline ends came to 15 bases. Germline V lookup: CDR1 MGHRA, CDR2 YSYEKL. CDR3 size: 14 residues. Written as DNA, the CDR3 is TGCGCCAGCAGCCTCGGACCTAGGGGCCATGGCTACACCTTC. Translation: CASSLGPRGHGYTF.

The chain combines TRBV9 with TRBJ2-1, with 8 bases matching TRBD1. This CDR3 has 14 residues. V lost 6 bases, J lost 2 bases, and 4 bases stayed unmatched. Per the germline V gene, CDR1 is SGDLS and CDR2 is YYNGEE. CDR3 sequence: CASNKQGAYNEQFF. The CDR3 bases are TGTGCCAGCAACAAACAGGGGGCCTACAATGAGCAGTTCTTC.

This chain links TRBV7-2 with TRBJ1-6, with 12 bases lining up with TRBD1. The CDR3 spans 17 residues. Germline V gives CDR1 SGHTA, CDR2 FQGNSA. Unmatched junction bases numbered 5, after V lost 3 bases and J lost 5 bases. The CDR3 reads CASSFSGQGADNSPLHF. The CDR3 region has the DNA TGTGCCAGCAGCTTCTCGGGACAGGGGGCGGATAATTCACCCCTCCACTTT.

The chain has TRBV9 and TRBJ1-5; 7 positions agree with TRBD1. This CDR3 spans 15 amino acids. Germline V gene sequence: CDR1 SGDLS, CDR2 YYNGEE. Trimming cost V 0 bases and J 5 bases; bases outside gene matches: 5. The CDR3 sequence is CASSVGVQGYQPQHF. CDR3 in DNA: TGTGCCAGCAGCGTAGGAGTACAGGGGTATCAGCCCCAGCATTTT.

The chain couples TRBV3-1 (or the pseudogene TRBV3-2) to TRBJ2-7; TRBD1 matches at 9 bases. Trimming took 1 base from V and 6 from J; bases not matched to a gene: 7. The germline V gene has CDR1 LGHDT and CDR2 YNNKEL (reference sequence). The CDR3 is 15 residues long. CDR3 sequence reads: CASSQGGTGGGEQYF. As DNA, the CDR3 is TGTGCCAGCAGCCAAGGGGGAACAGGGGGCGGCGAGCAGTACTTC.

This chain uses TRBV6-2 or TRBV6-3 with TRBJ2-6, with D maybe TRBD2 (5 bases). Per germline, CDR1 MNHEY and CDR2 SVGEGT. V was trimmed by 2 bases and J by 4 bases, leaving 9 bases between them. This CDR3 is built from 15 residues. CDR3 DNA: TGTGCCAGCAGTTACACGGGGTCCGGGGCCAACGTCCTGACTTTC. Protein: CASSYTGSGANVLTF.

The rearrangement uses TRBV4-3 and TRBJ2-1; 7 bases map to TRBD2. Germline V gene sequence: CDR1 LGHNA, CDR2 YSLEER. J gave up 0 bases and V 4 bases, and 3 bases lay outside the gene matches. The CDR3 is 15 residues long. The CDR3, as DNA: TGCGCCAGCAGCCGAAGCGGGGACTCCTACAATGAGCAGTTCTTC. It yields the protein CASSRSGDSYNEQFF.

This sequence joins TRBV6-5 and TRBJ2-5; D gene ambiguous. This CDR3 has 14 amino acids. Germline CDR1 reads MNHEY; CDR2 reads SVGAGI. Trimming left V 5 bases short and J 2 bases short, with 12 bases between. In nucleotides, the CDR3 is TGTGCCAGCAGTCGAGACACAACTCAAGAGACCCAGTACTTC. Residues: CASSRDTTQETQYF.

This chain links TRBV2 with TRBJ2-1; a possible D gene is TRBD1 (5 bases). The CDR3 extends over 14 amino acids. Germline lookup yields CDR1 SNHLY and CDR2 FYNNEI. Trimming left V 6 bases short and J 7 bases short, with 16 bases between. The CDR3 DNA follows: TGTGCCAGCAGCCGACAGCATTTTGCTAATGAGCAGTTCTTC. As protein: CASSRQHFANEQFF.

The V and J genes are TRBV4-1 and TRBJ2-1; D is uncertain. V lost 0 bases, J lost 10 bases, and 10 bases lay in between. The CDR3 length is 13 residues. CDR1 and CDR2 (germline): MGHRA, YSYEKL. The CDR3 reads CASSQDPRREQFF. In DNA, the CDR3 is TGCGCCAGCAGCCAAGACCCTCGCCGGGAGCAGTTCTTC.

The chain carries TRBV5-1 and TRBJ2-7; possible D gene TRBD2, 5 bases. Germline CDR1 and CDR2: SGHRS and YFSETQ. V was trimmed by 4 bases and J by 1 base, leaving 12 bases between them. The CDR3 is made up of 14 amino acids. The CDR3 bases are TGCGCCAGCAGCATTGGACCGGGATCCTACGAGCAGTACTTC. It yields the protein CASSIGPGSYEQYF. The full variable domain, with the rest looked up from reference TRBV5-1 and TRBJ2-7, is KAGVTQTPRYLIKTRGQQVTLSCSPISGHRSVSWYQQTPGQGLQFLFEYFSETQRNKGNFPGRFSGRQFSNSRSEMNVSTLELGDSALYLCASSIGPGSYEQYFGPGTRLTVT.

The chain carries TRBV2 and TRBJ2-3; D might be TRBD2 (6 bases). In germline, CDR1 is SNHLY, CDR2 FYNNEI. Trimming removed 4 bases from V and 0 bases from J, with 8 bases in between. This CDR3 has 14 amino acids. CDR3 nucleotides: TGTGCCAGCAGTGGGGGGGTCAGCACAGATACGCAGTATTTT. Protein product: CASSGGVSTDTQYF.

The V call is TRBV5-1, the J call TRBJ1-1; possible D gene TRBD1, 5 bases. Germline CDR1 SGHRS, CDR2 YFSETQ. V lost 2 bases to trimming and J lost 1 base, with 9 bases between them. The CDR3 has 14 amino acids. CDR3 sequence (DNA): TGCGCCAGCAGCTTCCGGACAACGAACACTGAAGCTTTCTTT. This sequence encodes CASSFRTTNTEAFF.

The rearrangement uses TRBV6-5 and TRBJ2-7, with D unresolved. The length of the CDR3 is 15 residues. Germline CDR1 and CDR2: MNHEY and SVGAGI. Trimming took off 0 bases at V and 2 bases at J, with 11 bases between the two ends. Here the CDR3 reads CASSYSTYTAYEQYF. The CDR3 region has the DNA TGTGCCAGCAGTTACTCGACGTATACAGCCTACGAGCAGTACTTC.

This chain uses TRBV5-1 with TRBJ1-5; perhaps TRBD1 as D (6 bases). Trimming took 0 bases from V and 1 from J, leaving 8 bases between them. CDR1 and CDR2 (germline): SGHRS, YFSETQ. This CDR3 is built from 15 residues. CDR3 in amino acids: CASSLDRGSNQPQHF. CDR3 bases: TGCGCCAGCAGCTTGGATAGGGGGAGCAATCAGCCCCAGCATTTT.

This chain joins TRBV19 and TRBJ1-2; tentatively, D is TRBD1 (5 bases). The V end was cut by 9 bases, the J end by 5 bases, with 25 bases between. This CDR3 has 16 amino acids. Germline CDR1 reads LNHDA; CDR2 reads SQIVND (reference sequence). The CDR3 here is CASTSSYTGDPYGYTF. The CDR3 nucleotides read TGTGCCAGCACCAGCAGCTACACAGGAGACCCTTATGGCTACACCTTC. Using reference TRBV19 and TRBJ1-2 for the parts outside the CDR3, the full variable domain is DGGITQSPKYLFRKEGQNVTLSCEQNLNHDAMYWYRQDPGQGLRLIYYSQIVNDFQKGDIAEGYSVSREKKESFPLTVTSAQKNPTAFYLCASTSSYTGDPYGYTFGSGTRLTVV.

J is TRBJ2-1 and V is TRBV11-3; 9 bases map to TRBD1. Per germline, CDR1 SGHNT and CDR2 YENEEA. V shed 5 bases, J shed 10 bases, and the junction held 21 bases outside the gene matches. There are 18 residues in the CDR3. The CDR3 region is CASSQLGQGHSGLAEQFF. The CDR3 coding sequence is TGTGCCAGCAGCCAACTAGGACAGGGGCACTCAGGACTTGCGGAGCAGTTCTTC.